This is a list of T cell receptor beta chains from one sample in a study of T cells in Graves' hyperthyroidism and ophthalmopathy. TCRdb reprocessed the multiplex PCR reads with MiXCR, giving one entry per CDR3 protein. The table includes approximately 720,000 distinct CDR3 sequences, roughly 20% detected once. The specimen sequenced was blood. The receptor source for this set is a woman aged 50 to 60 with Graves' hyperthyroidism that later progressed to Graves' ophthalmopathy. CDR3s include the opening cysteine and the closing phenylalanine or tryptophan. Each record gives: clone size, J gene, V gene, D gene, CDR3 protein. D genes are given only for firm matches. Not all rows give a size; the values are once, few, many and, for expanded clones, a class.

>-|TRBJ1-5|TRBV4-1|-
CASSQDPPGDGNQPQHF
>many|TRBJ2-3|TRBV10-1|TRBD2
CASSESASGGNTDTQYF
>few|TRBJ2-1|TRBV9|-
CASSVDGLDNEQFF
>-|TRBJ2-1|TRBV5-1|-
CASSLRQGGGEQFF
>many|TRBJ1-1|TRBV3-1|-
CASSQGYGSEAFF
>-|TRBJ2-5|TRBV3-1|-
CASSKGSVTQETQYF
>few|TRBJ1-2|TRBV12-3/TRBV12-4|-
CASSPGEWDGYTF
>few|TRBJ2-2|TRBV3-1|-
CASSQDLLGRGVSTGELFF
>-|TRBJ1-1|TRBV6-6|TRBD1
CASSYDRAGGTEAFF
>-|TRBJ2-3|TRBV6-1|-
CASSTTGRDTDTQYF
>-|TRBJ1-2|TRBV6-2/TRBV6-3|TRBD1
CASSYSPGQGRGTF
>many|TRBJ1-1|TRBV19|-
CASSWGRASTEAFF
>-|TRBJ1-2|TRBV13|TRBD1
CASSFGQGRNGYTF
>many|TRBJ2-2|TRBV2|-
CASTKLATGELFF
>few|TRBJ2-3|TRBV5-4|-
CASTSRQGTDTQYF
>many|TRBJ1-1|TRBV25-1|TRBD1
CASSVDRPNTEAFF
>-|TRBJ2-7|TRBV2|TRBD1
CASRTPGGIYEQYF
>-|TRBJ2-5|TRBV18|-
CASSPIDSPQETQYF
>-|TRBJ2-6|TRBV6-1|TRBD1
CASRFAGTGLPGANVLTF
>-|TRBJ2-2|TRBV6-1|-
CASIDPGRNTGELFF
>-|TRBJ2-5|TRBV7-9|TRBD2
CASSLSSGGERETQYF
>few|TRBJ2-2|TRBV9|TRBD1
CASSESTGRNTGELFF
>-|TRBJ1-2|TRBV11-2|-
CASSLSAGTGGYTF
>many|TRBJ1-6|TRBV11-1|-
CASSLNVGSPLHF
>-|TRBJ2-2|TRBV5-5|-
CASSFLGPGAGELFF
>many|TRBJ2-4|TRBV3-1|-
CASSQDSSRNIQYF
>-|TRBJ1-4|TRBV19|-
CASSIEGRSEKLFF
>few|TRBJ2-2|TRBV7-6|-
CASSPTGQNTGELFF
>many|TRBJ2-7|TRBV9|TRBD2
CASSVEPSGSYEQYF
>few|TRBJ1-2|TRBV12-3/TRBV12-4|-
CASSMSDTNYGYTF
>-|TRBJ1-4|TRBV4-1|-
CASSLPSPATNEKLFF
>-|TRBJ2-3|TRBV7-9|-
CASNLRRTNSTDTQYF
>-|TRBJ2-2|TRBV29-1|-
CSVAGTNTGELFF
>few|TRBJ2-7|TRBV5-1|-
CASSNQGSPGEQYF
>-|TRBJ1-5|TRBV6-1|TRBD1
CASSRDREFLFGNQPQHF
>many|TRBJ2-3|TRBV6-1|TRBD2
CASSQLAGGSTDTQYF
>many|TRBJ2-7|TRBV5-1|TRBD1
CASNLGQGYEQYF
>-|TRBJ1-1|TRBV18|-
CASSLVRWRGTEAFF
>-|TRBJ1-4|TRBV9|-
CASSVRGTNEKLFF
>few|TRBJ2-7|TRBV15|-
CATSRVRGMEFDEQYF
>few|TRBJ2-5|TRBV12-3/TRBV12-4|TRBD2
CASRTGTSGGGPGLETQYF
>-|TRBJ1-3|TRBV7-9|-
CASSLNIGSGNTIYF
>-|TRBJ2-2|TRBV20-1|-
CSAPRRPGAYTGELFF
>few|TRBJ2-1|TRBV6-1|-
CASKIGEDNEQFF
>-|TRBJ2-2|TRBV20-1|TRBD2
CSARPPGGAGGANTGELFF
>many|TRBJ2-5|TRBV3-1|TRBD2
CASSPKGTSGGLYQETQYF
>few|TRBJ1-1|TRBV27|TRBD1
CASSPVEGAVWYTEAFF
>many|TRBJ1-2|TRBV27|TRBD1
CASSFRQGNYGYTF
>many|TRBJ1-5|TRBV2|-
CASSEQGRDQPQHF
>few|TRBJ1-2|TRBV18|TRBD1
CASSPKTGNYGYTF
>few|TRBJ2-2|TRBV15|TRBD1
CATSRRQGDTGELFF